The 27 T cell receptor beta chains below all came from one sample that was sequenced in a study of blood T cells in healthy people across ages. It was with a sample-barcoded 5' primer and a J-beta primer mix that a second PCR of roughly 7 to 12 cycles was run. One entry per CDR3 protein, called by TCRdb with MiXCR from the 5' RACE reads. This table holds about 900,000 distinct CDR3 sequences, about 48% found once. Specimen: blood. The receptor set was obtained from a man aged 30 to 39 in good health.

The V and J genes are TRBV7-2 and TRBJ1-2, with 7 nucleotides matching TRBD1. This CDR3 has 14 amino acids. Losses at the gene ends were 5 bases for V and 4 bases for J; bases not matched to a gene: 7. Germline lookup yields CDR1 SGHTA and CDR2 FQGNSA. The CDR3 DNA reads TGTGCCAGCAGCGGCCCCGACAGGGCCTATGGCTACACCTTC. Translation: CASSGPDRAYGYTF.

V usage is TRBV20-1 and J usage is TRBJ2-7; no clear D gene. Between the trimmed V and J ends, which lost 5 bases and 5 bases, there was a span of 22 bases. CDR3 length: 15 residues. Germline CDR1 is DFQATT and CDR2 is SNEGSKA (reference sequence). The CDR3 here is CSARRPGPVMDEQYF. In DNA, the CDR3 is TGCAGTGCTCGCCGGCCCGGGCCGGTAATGGACGAGCAGTACTTC.

The rearrangement joins TRBV5-1 to TRBJ2-6, with no clear D. CDR1 is SGHRS, CDR2 YFSETQ, per germline. The CDR3 has 16 residues. The V and J ends lost 8 bases and 0 bases respectively, with 15 bases between them. In nucleotides, the CDR3 is TGCGCCAGTCAGACCAGACGGCTCTCTGGGGCCAACGTCCTGACTTTC. As protein: CASQTRRLSGANVLTF.

In this sample, this clonotype turned up a few times. This chain connects TRBV4-3 to TRBJ2-3; the D is unclear. V was cut by 2 bases and J by 2 bases, with 14 bases left in between. Germline V gene sequence: CDR1 LGHNA, CDR2 YSLEER. The CDR3 consists of 16 residues. Here the CDR3 DNA reads TGCGCCAGCAGCCAAAGGTACCAGTCCGTCACAGATACGCAGTATTTT. Translated: CASSQRYQSVTDTQYF.

A remark on this clonotype: It may be a read error: a sequence one base away is much more abundant. The chain joins TRBV7-2 to TRBJ2-7; 12 bases are a match to TRBD1. Germline CDR1 SGHTA, CDR2 FQGNSA. The CDR3 runs to 15 residues. The CDR3: CASGLGTGGLYEQYF. DNA for the CDR3: TGTGCCAGCGGCTTGGGGACAGGGGGCCTATACGAGCAGTACTTC.

The V gene is TRBV6-5, the J gene TRBJ2-5; D is unclear. The germline V and J ends were trimmed by 4 bases and 2 bases, with 23 bases remaining between them. Germline CDR1 MNHEY, CDR2 SVGAGI. The CDR3 runs to 18 residues. In DNA, the CDR3 is TGTGCCAGCAGTTGCCCCGAAGGGCATATCACTCATCAAGAGACCCAGTACTTC. This translates into CASSCPEGHITHQETQYF.

The CDR3: CASSPRGSGAAEAFF. CDR3 DNA: TGTGCCAGCAGTCCCCGGGGAAGTGGGGCAGCTGAAGCTTTCTTT. This chain uses TRBV6-2 or TRBV6-3 with TRBJ1-1; a weak D match, TRBD1 (5 bases). The germline V gene has CDR1 MNHEY and CDR2 SVGEGT. Trimming removed 5 bases at V and 6 bases at J, with 19 bases between. This CDR3 has 15 residues.

The chain uses TRBV4-2 and TRBJ2-3, with D hard to call. Between the trimmed V and J ends, which lost 8 bases and 0 bases, there was a span of 24 bases. This CDR3 is 18 amino acids long. CDR1 is LGHNA and CDR2 is YNFKEQ in the germline V gene. CDR3 nucleotide sequence: TGTGCCAGCCGAGCCGAGTGGGCCGTGACCTCTAGCACAGATACGCAGTATTTT. This sequence encodes CASRAEWAVTSSTDTQYF.

Ten or more counts support this clonotype. V is TRBV3-1 and J is TRBJ1-1, with a tentative D call TRBD1 (5 bases). V was trimmed by 1 base and J by 4 bases, leaving 7 bases between them. From germline, CDR1 is LGHDT and CDR2 YNNKEL (reference sequence). CDR3 length: 13 residues. The CDR3 DNA follows: TGTGCCAGCAGCCAAGGAAGGGGCACTGAAGCTTTCTTT. Amino acid sequence: CASSQGRGTEAFF.

The chain recombines TRBV2 with TRBJ2-5; TRBD2 is a possible D gene (5 bases). The CDR3 is 11 amino acids. Germline-derived CDR1 and CDR2 are SNHLY and FYNNEI. V lost 6 bases to trimming and J lost 5 bases, with 7 bases between them. The DNA for the CDR3 is TGTGCCAGCAGGATAGCGGAGACCCAGTACTTC. This codes for CASRIAETQYF.

The chain recombines TRBV7-2 with TRBJ2-7; TRBD2 aligns across 7 bases. The CDR3 length is 15 residues. The V segment lost 6 bases and the J segment 0 bases; nucleotides outside the gene matches: 8. Per germline, CDR1 SGHTA and CDR2 FQGNSA. The CDR3 sequence is CASSRLAVSSYEQYF. CDR3 nucleotide sequence: TGTGCCAGCAGTCGCCTAGCGGTAAGCTCCTACGAGCAGTACTTC.

The rearrangement links TRBV20-1 to TRBJ1-1, with D possibly matching TRBD1 (5 bases). Trimming took 5 bases from V and 10 from J, leaving 23 bases between them. CDR1 is DFQATT and CDR2 is SNEGSKA in the germline V gene (reference sequence). The CDR3 has 14 residues. This CDR3 is CSASPVTGPRRAFF. CDR3 nucleotide sequence: TGCAGTGCTTCCCCCGTCACGGGGCCAAGACGAGCTTTCTTT.

V and J are TRBV7-2 and TRBJ2-7; D is uncertain. Germline V gene lookup returns CDR1 SGHTA and CDR2 FQGNSA. The CDR3 totals 16 residues. V was pared by 2 bases and J by 2 bases, with 16 bases between. The DNA for the CDR3 is TGTGCCAGCAGCTTAACCCAAAGCCTAGATACCTACGAGCAGTACTTC. The encoded protein is CASSLTQSLDTYEQYF.

About this clonotype itself: Its ends do not fully match the called genes, so a read error is possible. The rearrangement joins TRBV24-1 to TRBJ2-7; the D is unclear. The CDR3 has 12 amino acids. Germline V CDR1 and CDR2: KGHDR, SFDVKD. CDR3 region: CATRDSRYEQYF. CDR3 nucleotides: TGTGCCACCAGGGATTCCAGGTACGAGCAGTACTTC.

This chain uses TRBV6-6 with TRBJ2-4; perhaps TRBD1 as D (6 bases). With 6 bases removed from V and 3 bases from J, the gap between germline ends came to 21 bases. The CDR3 loop spans 17 amino acids. Germline CDR1 is MNHNY and CDR2 is SVGAGI (reference sequence). CDR3: CASRGNTGHEGKNIQYF. In DNA form, the CDR3 reads TGTGCCAGCAGAGGTAACACAGGGCACGAGGGCAAAAACATTCAGTACTTC.

The V gene is TRBV6-5, the J gene TRBJ1-1, with D possibly TRBD1 on 6 matching bases. The ends were cut back, 0 bases at V and 5 bases at J, with 10 bases in the middle. Looked up from germline, CDR1 is MNHEY and CDR2 is SVGAGI. This CDR3 contains 14 residues. The CDR3 sequence: CASSYSGQGTEAFF. In nucleotides, the CDR3 is TGTGCCAGCAGTTACTCTGGTCAGGGGACTGAAGCTTTCTTT.

This chain uses TRBV4-1 with TRBJ1-4, with 9 positions matching TRBD1. V was pared by 0 bases and J by 5 bases, with 4 bases of the junction left unmatched. Germline V gene data show CDR1 as MGHRA and CDR2 as YSYEKL. The CDR3 loop spans 16 amino acids. CDR3 region: CASSQETGQGNEKLFF. CDR3 nucleotide sequence: TGCGCCAGCAGCCAAGAAACGGGACAGGGAAATGAAAAACTGTTTTTT.

This clonotype occurred a few times. The chain uses TRBV20-1 and TRBJ2-1; 11 bases map to TRBD2. This CDR3 spans 14 amino acids. V dropped 6 bases and J dropped 5; count of bases not matched to a gene: 6. The germline V gene encodes CDR1 DFQATT and CDR2 SNEGSKA (reference sequence). The CDR3 sequence is CSAALAGGHNEQFF. The DNA for the CDR3 is TGCAGTGCCGCTCTAGCGGGGGGACACAATGAGCAGTTCTTC.

The V and J genes are TRBV11-3 and TRBJ2-1; 10 bases are shared with TRBD1. Losses at the gene ends were 7 bases for V and 7 bases for J; bases not matched to a gene: 10. Germline V gene data show CDR1 as SGHNT and CDR2 as YENEEA. The CDR3 runs to 15 residues. The CDR3 reads CASTPRTGGWNEQFF. The DNA of the CDR3 is TGTGCCAGCACACCCAGGACAGGGGGTTGGAATGAGCAGTTCTTC.

This clonotype was detected only once. A read error may explain this, as a much larger clone is one base away. The chain is built from TRBV4-3 and TRBJ2-3; the D call may be TRBD1 or TRBD2 (5 bases each). Trimming cost V 0 bases and J 4 bases, with 8 bases left between them. In germline, CDR1 is LGHNA, CDR2 YSLEER. The CDR3 totals 14 residues. CDR3 DNA: TGCGCCAGCAGCCAAGACGGGACCGCAGATACGCAGTATTTT. Its translation: CASSQDGTADTQYF.

The V and J genes are TRBV9 and TRBJ1-5, with a possible D match to TRBD1 (5 bases). The CDR3 runs 15 residues. The ends were cut back, 0 bases at V and 1 base at J, with 8 bases in the middle. Germline loops: CDR1 SGDLS, CDR2 YYNGEE. CDR3 sequence: CASSVGQGSNQPQHF. DNA of the CDR3: TGTGCCAGCAGCGTAGGGCAGGGCAGCAATCAGCCCCAGCATTTT.

This clonotype was observed a handful of times. The chain couples TRBV9 to TRBJ1-2, with D possibly being TRBD1 (5 bases). Germline CDR1 is SGDLS and CDR2 is YYNGEE. The CDR3 runs to 17 residues. Trimming shortened V by 4 bases and J by 1 base, and 20 bases separated the two germline ends. The CDR3 DNA reads TGTGCCAGCAGCCCGCCGTCGGACACAGCTCTTAACTATGGCTACACCTTC. Its translation is CASSPPSDTALNYGYTF.

This clonotype was counted a single time. This chain joins TRBV2 and TRBJ2-2; D not certain. Between the trimmed V and J ends, which lost 0 bases and 5 bases, there was a span of 1 base. The CDR3 has 12 amino acids. Looked up from germline, CDR1 is SNHLY and CDR2 is FYNNEI. Written as DNA, the CDR3 is TGTGCCAGCAGTGAAGCAACCGGGGAGCTGTTTTTT. Translating gives CASSEATGELFF.

Many counts were recorded for this clonotype. This rearrangement joins TRBV28 to TRBJ2-1, with TRBD1 matching 8 bases. The trim removed 5 bases at V and 5 bases at J, leaving 5 bases unmatched. CDR3 length equals 14 residues. In germline, CDR1 is MDHEN, CDR2 SYDVKM. CDR3: CASSRTGSDNEQFF. The DNA of the CDR3 is TGTGCCAGCAGTCGGACAGGGTCAGACAATGAGCAGTTCTTC.

The V gene is TRBV18, the J gene TRBJ2-2, with D maybe TRBD2 (5 bases). This CDR3 is built from 16 residues. CDR1 is KGHSH, CDR2 LQKENI, per germline. V gave up 1 base and J gave up 1 base, with 10 bases separating them. CDR3 DNA: TGTGCCAGCTCACCACAGAGGACTGAGAACACCGGGGAGCTGTTTTTT. Amino acid sequence: CASSPQRTENTGELFF.

The V and J genes are TRBV5-1 and TRBJ2-1; 8 positions match TRBD2. This CDR3 has 17 residues. Germline-derived CDR1 and CDR2 are SGHRS and YFSETQ. Trimming removed 0 bases from V and 5 bases from J; junction bases left unmatched: 10. For the CDR3, the DNA is TGCGCCAGCAGCTTGGTGGGGGCCGGGACTAGTAACAATGAGCAGTTCTTC. Amino acid sequence: CASSLVGAGTSNNEQFF.

This clonotype occurred a few times. This chain links TRBV4-1 with TRBJ2-3; 11 bases are a match to TRBD2. V trimming: 0 bases; J trimming: 5 bases; junction bases outside the gene matches: 7. Germline values: CDR1 MGHRA, CDR2 YSYEKL. The CDR3 length is 17 residues. CDR3 loop: CASSQDITSGGIDTQYF. DNA for the CDR3: TGCGCCAGCAGCCAAGATATCACTAGCGGGGGAATAGATACGCAGTATTTT.